Below, 7 T cell receptor beta chains from the same sample are listed, as sequenced in a study of T cell changes during pregnancy in multiple sclerosis. Profiled with immunoSEQ multiplex PCR; TCRdb holds only in-frame clones, not every one. The repertoire holds tens of thousands of clones, 80% to 90% seen once, with just over 8% in the top ten. The material sequenced was CD8+ T cells from peripheral blood mononuclear cells, taken in the second trimester of pregnancy. Receptors originate from a female donor with multiple sclerosis, enrolled in a pregnancy study.

This sequence joins TRBV19 and TRBJ1-1, with 7 positions matching TRBD1. V gave up 1 base and J gave up 1 base; unmatched junction bases: 3. Germline CDR1 reads LNHDA; CDR2 reads SQIVND (reference sequence). CDR3 length equals 15 residues. This chain's CDR3 is CASSIGTGQNTEAFF. DNA for the CDR3: TGTGCCAGTAGTATAGGGACAGGCCAGAACACTGAAGCTTTCTTT.

The chain carries TRBV7-9 and TRBJ1-1, with 8 bases fitting TRBD1. The CDR3 length is 14 residues. The germline gives CDR1 SEHNR, CDR2 FQNEAQ (reference sequence). Trimming removed 1 base from V and 5 bases from J; junction bases left unmatched: 3. The CDR3 nucleotides are TGTGCCAGCAGCTTAGACAGGGGGGGGACTGAAGCTTTCTTT. This gives the protein CASSLDRGGTEAFF.

The chain joins TRBV5-1 to TRBJ2-3, with D tentatively TRBD2 (5 bases). Per the germline V gene, CDR1 is SGHRS and CDR2 is YFSETQ. There are 14 residues in the CDR3. V was trimmed by 5 bases and J by 0 bases, leaving 10 bases between them. The CDR3 coding sequence is TGCGCCAGCAGTTTTAGCGTGAGCACAGATACGCAGTATTTT. Its protein is CASSFSVSTDTQYF. Full variable domain (missing parts from reference TRBV5-1 and TRBJ2-3): KAGVTQTPRYLIKTRGQQVTLSCSPISGHRSVSWYQQTPGQGLQFLFEYFSETQRNKGNFPGRFSGRQFSNSRSEMNVSTLELGDSALYLCASSFSVSTDTQYFGPGTRLTVL.

The chain couples TRBV6-5 to TRBJ1-1, with 9 bases aligning to TRBD1. After removal of 6 bases from V and 5 bases from J, the junction contained 7 bases not matched to a gene. The V gene's germline CDR1 is MNHEY and CDR2 SVGAGI. The CDR3 is made up of 14 amino acids. This CDR3 reads CASRTGGLWTEAFF. In nucleotides, the CDR3 is TGTGCCAGCAGGACAGGGGGACTTTGGACTGAAGCTTTCTTT.

The chain has TRBV5-4 and TRBJ2-1; 10 bases line up with TRBD2. The length of the CDR3 is 15 residues. The V and J ends lost 3 bases and 4 bases, in that order; junction bases with no gene match: 4. In germline, CDR1 is SGHNT, CDR2 YYREEE (reference sequence). DNA for the CDR3: TGTGCCAGCAGCTATGGACTAGCGGAATACAATGAGCAGTTCTTC. Translating gives CASSYGLAEYNEQFF.

V is TRBV5-8 and J is TRBJ2-5; a possible D gene is TRBD2 (5 bases). V lost 2 bases, J lost 7 bases, and 6 bases lay in between. From germline, CDR1 is SGHTS and CDR2 YDEGEE. The CDR3 extends over 11 amino acids. The CDR3 here is CASSFRGTQYF. The CDR3 DNA reads as TGTGCCAGCAGCTTTCGGGGGACCCAGTACTTC.

The chain carries TRBV7-2 and TRBJ2-1, with a weak D call TRBD2 (7 bases). Between the trimmed V and J ends, which lost 5 bases and 3 bases, there was a span of 14 bases. Germline CDR1 SGHTA, CDR2 FQGNSA. The CDR3 is made up of 15 amino acids. CDR3: CASSGRGAIYNEQFF. The CDR3, as DNA: TGTGCCAGCAGCGGTCGGGGGGCAATCTACAATGAGCAGTTCTTC.